The entry that follows covers one T cell receptor beta chain sequence. This specimen comes from a study of blood T cell repertoires in COVID-19. Overall study context: Samples taken during acute and convalescent COVID-19 were collected in the United States, Italy and Spain.

Germline CDR1 MNHEY, CDR2 SMNVEV (reference sequence). The CDR3 length is 14 residues. J lost 4 bases, V lost 5 bases, and 7 bases had no gene match. Only in-frame clones appear in the TCRdb table, and some are missing; sequencing was by immunoSEQ multiplex PCR. Of roughly 300,000 clones in the sample, approximately 85% were seen once. This chain links TRBV27 with TRBJ1-1; 7 bases fit TRBD1. The sequenced material came from peripheral blood. This TCR was sampled from a human donor in a cohort sampled during active COVID-19. The DNA of the CDR3 is TGTGCCAGCAGTCAAAGGGGGCGCGGCACTGAAGCTTTCTTT. Translated: CASSQRGRGTEAFF.